This T cell receptor beta chain is drawn from a study of type 1 and type 2 diabetes patients (dated by TCRdb to the mid-2010s). Study-wide context: The cohort comprised about ten type 1 diabetes patients, a few type 2 diabetes patients and six or seven nondiabetic controls recruited in China. Across the study, CD4+ and CD8+ T cells were positively selected from PBMCs using CD4 or CD8 MicroBeads on MACS columns. When approximately 19-cycle amplification was compared with roughly 25-cycle amplification, V gene usage looked similar, suggesting that primer efficiencies were similar and PCR bias was random. The TCRbeta libraries underwent paired-end sequencing on Illumina HiSeq 2000 or MiSeq instruments. A total of some 19,000,000 paired-end reads were generated across the whole study. In the study, high-throughput sequencing was used to profile TCRbeta repertoires so that type 1 diabetes, type 2 diabetes and nondiabetic individuals could be compared. Type 2 diabetes patients were used as a disease comparison group for the type 1 diabetes patients. General conclusions and limits of the study: The study groups were not matched for age and gender, which could bias interpretation. Type 2 diabetes patients had few highly-expanded CD4+ clones (median one), and those clones made up a median roughly 3.7% of reads. Type 2 diabetes repertoires showed high diversity, significantly greater than type 1 diabetes repertoires in both CD4+ and CD8+ T cells. V and J gene usage patterns of type 2 diabetes and control samples were highly correlated, averaging about 0.97 between samples. Because only a limited number of T2D and control samples were sequenced, some T1D-only HECs might also appear in more T2D or control samples.

Sequenced on an Illumina MiSeq. Genomic DNA from sorted T cell subsets served as template for TCRbeta CDR3 amplification. The TCRbeta CDR3 region was amplified by multiplex PCR using 30 forward and 13 reverse primers. After the PCR products were purified with AMPure XP beads, a second PCR of 20 to 30 cycles was run to add indices and adaptors. Before sequencing, libraries were gel-purified with the QIAquick Gel Extraction Kit. The original methods were these. FLASH was used to merge the paired-end reads, and IgBLAST was used to align the reads to IMGT V, D and J germline references. After reads whose alignment identity to germline references fell below 70% were discarded, roughly 10,000,000 reads remained study-wide. CDR3 boundaries, reading frame and productivity were assigned following IMGT definitions. Highly-expanded clones were defined as clones at or above 1% of reads, and diversity was measured by normalized Shannon entropy. Group differences in Shannon entropy were tested with unpaired two-tailed t-tests. The public reads were reanalyzed by TCRdb: fastp trimming at Q25, MiXCR alignment, in-frame beta chains only. CDR3 protein duplicates are merged, each entry listing the most common genes and DNA. These V and J calls originate from TCRdb's pipeline instead of the authors' own analysis. Counted in this sample were fewer than 300,000 distinct CDR3 sequences; more than 45% of them appeared once. In total, the top ten clones hold roughly 15% of the sample.

The CDR3 has 15 amino acids, counting the end cysteine and phenylalanine. Just the 45-base CDR3 DNA is kept, in frame starting at base 1. CDR1 MNHNS and CDR2 SASEGT were looked up in the germline V gene. Cut back by 0 bases and 8 bases, the V and J ends lie 16 bases apart. All diabetic patients met standard classification criteria for type 1 or type 2 diabetes, with glucose and C-peptide assessed by WHO-recommended methods. Donors with other autoimmune diseases or infections within the previous four weeks were excluded. Roughly 9.5 milliliters of peripheral blood were collected from each participant. LymphoPrep density separation was used to isolate PBMCs. This clonotype has only a few counts. Which antigen it targets is not known. No qualities accompany the bases; no much larger clone lies one base away.

Sequenced material: peripheral blood mononuclear cells (PBMCs). The chain couples TRBV6-1 to TRBJ1-2; TRBD1 might be the D gene, on 5 matching bases. This clonotype originated in a man aged 18-30 years with type 2 diabetes. The DNA reads TGTGCCAGCAGTGAAGCGCTTCGGCAGGGAAGGGGCTACACCTTC. Its protein reads: CASSEALRQGRGYTF.